Below, 5 T cell receptor beta chains from the same sample are listed, as sequenced in a study of blood T cell repertoires in COVID-19. TCRdb's copy holds only in-frame clones and misses some; the assay was immunoSEQ multiplex PCR. The sample consists of about 110,000 clones, 88% of them appearing once. Sequencing was performed on peripheral blood. All receptors come from a human donor in a cohort sampled during active COVID-19.

This chain uses TRBV6-1 with TRBJ2-5; 7 nucleotides align to TRBD1. The CDR3 loop spans 13 amino acids. CDR1 and CDR2 from the germline V gene are MNHNS and SASEGT. V was pared by 3 bases and J by 5 bases, with 3 bases of the junction left unmatched. The CDR3 loop reads CASSDTGAETQYF. The CDR3 bases are TGTGCCAGCAGTGACACAGGGGCGGAGACCCAGTACTTC.

The genes are TRBV4-2 and TRBJ2-7; 10 nucleotides agree with TRBD2. The trim removed 2 bases at V and 5 bases at J, leaving 9 bases unmatched. The CDR3 totals 16 residues. Germline CDR1 LGHNA, CDR2 YNFKEQ. In DNA, the CDR3 is TGTGCCAGCAGCCAACTGACCGGGACTAGCGACCACGAGCAGTACTTC. It yields the protein CASSQLTGTSDHEQYF.

The rearrangement uses TRBV12-3 or TRBV12-4 and TRBJ2-7; D may be TRBD1 (6 bases). The CDR3 sequence is 12 residues long. V dropped 3 bases and J dropped 6 bases, with 9 bases sitting between them. The CDR3 region has the DNA TGTGCCAGCAGTTTGGGACATCCCGAGCAGTACTTC. Translating gives CASSLGHPEQYF.

V and J are TRBV15 and TRBJ1-1; no definite D call. The CDR3 is 14 amino acids. Per the germline V gene, CDR1 is LNHNV and CDR2 is YYDKDF (reference sequence). The germline V and J ends were trimmed by 3 bases and 0 bases, with 8 bases remaining between them. Here the CDR3 reads CATSRGSLNTEAFF. The CDR3 nucleotides read TGTGCCACCAGCAGGGGCAGTCTGAACACTGAAGCTTTCTTT.

The chain links TRBV5-1 to TRBJ2-3; D is undetermined. V dropped 6 bases and J dropped 4 bases, with 9 bases sitting between them. This CDR3 contains 12 residues. Germline V gene lookup returns CDR1 SGHRS and CDR2 YFSETQ. In DNA, the CDR3 is TGCGCCAGCACCCTAGGCGCAGATACGCAGTATTTT. Amino acid sequence: CASTLGADTQYF.